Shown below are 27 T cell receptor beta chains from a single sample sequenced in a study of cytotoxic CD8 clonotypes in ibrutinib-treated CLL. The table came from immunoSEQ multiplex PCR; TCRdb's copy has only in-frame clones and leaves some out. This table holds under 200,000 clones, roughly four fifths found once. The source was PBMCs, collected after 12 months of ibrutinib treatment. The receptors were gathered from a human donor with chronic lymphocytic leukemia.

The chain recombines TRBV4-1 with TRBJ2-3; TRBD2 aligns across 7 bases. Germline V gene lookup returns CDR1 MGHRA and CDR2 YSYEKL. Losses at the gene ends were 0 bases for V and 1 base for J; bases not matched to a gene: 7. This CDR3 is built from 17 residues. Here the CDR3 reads CASSQEGSAGGTDTQYF. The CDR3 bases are TGCGCCAGCAGCCAAGAAGGTTCGGCGGGGGGCACAGATACGCAGTATTTT.

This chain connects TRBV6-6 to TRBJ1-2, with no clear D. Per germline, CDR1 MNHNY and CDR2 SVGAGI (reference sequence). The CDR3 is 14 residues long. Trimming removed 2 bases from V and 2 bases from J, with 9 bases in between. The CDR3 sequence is CASSYATENYGYTF. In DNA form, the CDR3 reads TGTGCCAGCAGTTACGCGACGGAAAACTATGGCTACACCTTC.

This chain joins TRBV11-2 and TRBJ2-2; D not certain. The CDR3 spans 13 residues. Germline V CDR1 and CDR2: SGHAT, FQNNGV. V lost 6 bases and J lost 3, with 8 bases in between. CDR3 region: CASRAMDTGELFF. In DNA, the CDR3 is TGTGCCAGCAGAGCTATGGACACCGGGGAGCTGTTTTTT.

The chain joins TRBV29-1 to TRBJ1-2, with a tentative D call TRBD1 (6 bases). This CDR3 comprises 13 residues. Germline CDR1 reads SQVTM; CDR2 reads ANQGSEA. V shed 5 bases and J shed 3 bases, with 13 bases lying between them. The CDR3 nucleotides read TGCAGCGTTCGACTTAGGGGGGACTATGGCTACACCTTC. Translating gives CSVRLRGDYGYTF.

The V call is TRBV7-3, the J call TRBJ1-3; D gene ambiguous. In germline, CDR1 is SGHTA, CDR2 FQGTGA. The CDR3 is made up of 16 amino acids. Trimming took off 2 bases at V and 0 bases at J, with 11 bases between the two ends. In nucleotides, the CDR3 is TGTGCCAGCAGCTTACTTGAGCCAGCCTCTGGAAACACCATATATTTT. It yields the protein CASSLLEPASGNTIYF.

The CDR3 coding sequence is TGTGCCAGCAGTTTAAGGACAGAGTGGGGGGCAAAACTGTTTTTT. It is translated as CASSLRTEWGAKLFF. This chain links TRBV27 with TRBJ1-4, with a possible D match to TRBD1 (6 bases). The germline V and J ends were trimmed by 2 bases and 10 bases, with 17 bases remaining between them. Germline V gene lookup returns CDR1 MNHEY and CDR2 SMNVEV (reference sequence). The CDR3 sequence is 15 residues long.

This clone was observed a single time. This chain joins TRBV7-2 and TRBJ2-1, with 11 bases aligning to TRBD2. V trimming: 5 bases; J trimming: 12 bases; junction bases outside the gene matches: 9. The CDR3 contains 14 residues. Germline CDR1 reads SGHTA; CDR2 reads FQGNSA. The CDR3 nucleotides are TGTGCCAGCAGCCCCCCTAGCGGGGGGCCTCGGCAGTTCTTC. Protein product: CASSPPSGGPRQFF. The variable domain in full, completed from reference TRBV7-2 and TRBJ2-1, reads GAGVSQSPSNKVTEKGKDVELRCDPISGHTALYWYRQSLGQGLEFLIYFQGNSAPDKSGLPSDRFSAERTGGSVSTLTIQRTQQEDSAVYLCASSPPSGGPRQFFGPGTRLTVL.

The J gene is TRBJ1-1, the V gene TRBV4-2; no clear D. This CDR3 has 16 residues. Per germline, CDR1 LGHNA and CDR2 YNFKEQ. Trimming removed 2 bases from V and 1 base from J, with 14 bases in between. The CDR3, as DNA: TGTGCCAGCAGCCAACCGACGCTAGCTGGGAACACTGAAGCTTTCTTT. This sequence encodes CASSQPTLAGNTEAFF.

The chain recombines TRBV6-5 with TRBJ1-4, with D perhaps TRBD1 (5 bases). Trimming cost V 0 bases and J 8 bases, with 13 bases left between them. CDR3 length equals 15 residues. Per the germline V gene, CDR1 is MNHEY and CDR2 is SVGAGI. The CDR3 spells CASSYSGRGGEKLFF. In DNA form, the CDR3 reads TGTGCCAGCAGTTACTCGGGGAGGGGTGGAGAAAAACTGTTTTTT.

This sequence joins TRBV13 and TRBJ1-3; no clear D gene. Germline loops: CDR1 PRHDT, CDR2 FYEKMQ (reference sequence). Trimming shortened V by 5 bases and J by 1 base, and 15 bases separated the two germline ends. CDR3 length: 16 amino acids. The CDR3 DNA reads TGTGCCAGCAGCCGCCAGACGGGTGCGTCTGGAAACACCATATATTTT. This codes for CASSRQTGASGNTIYF.

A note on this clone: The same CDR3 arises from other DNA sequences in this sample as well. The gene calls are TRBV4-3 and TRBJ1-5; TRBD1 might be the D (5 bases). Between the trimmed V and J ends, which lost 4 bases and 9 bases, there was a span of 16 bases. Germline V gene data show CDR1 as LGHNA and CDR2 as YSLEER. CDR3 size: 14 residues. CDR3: CASSPGTGNGPQHF. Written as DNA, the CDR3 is TGCGCCAGCAGCCCAGGGACGGGGAACGGGCCCCAGCATTTT.

CDR3 nucleotides: TGTGCCAGCCTCCGACAGGGCCTCACTGAAGCTTTCTTT. Its protein is CASLRQGLTEAFF. The chain is built from TRBV6-5 and TRBJ1-1; 7 bases align to TRBD1. This CDR3 contains 13 residues. Losses at the gene ends were 8 bases for V and 4 bases for J; bases not matched to a gene: 7. Germline values: CDR1 MNHEY, CDR2 SVGAGI.

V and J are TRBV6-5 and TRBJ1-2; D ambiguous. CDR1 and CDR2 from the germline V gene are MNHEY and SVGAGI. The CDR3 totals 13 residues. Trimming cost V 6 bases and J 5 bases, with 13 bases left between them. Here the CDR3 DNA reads TGTGCCAGCAGCCCGGACTGGCTTTATGGCTACACCTTC. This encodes CASSPDWLYGYTF.

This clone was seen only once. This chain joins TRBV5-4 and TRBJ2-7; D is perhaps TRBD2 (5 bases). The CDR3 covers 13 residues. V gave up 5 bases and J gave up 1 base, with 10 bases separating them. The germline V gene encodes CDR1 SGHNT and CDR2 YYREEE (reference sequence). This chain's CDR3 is CASSSLGSYEQYF. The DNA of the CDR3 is TGTGCCAGCAGTTCACTAGGTTCCTACGAGCAGTACTTC. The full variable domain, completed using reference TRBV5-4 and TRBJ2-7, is ETGVTQSPTHLIKTRGQQVTLRCSSQSGHNTVSWYQQALGQGPQFIFQYYREEENGRGNFPPRFSGLQFPNYSSELNVNALELDDSALYLCASSSLGSYEQYFGPGTRLTVT.

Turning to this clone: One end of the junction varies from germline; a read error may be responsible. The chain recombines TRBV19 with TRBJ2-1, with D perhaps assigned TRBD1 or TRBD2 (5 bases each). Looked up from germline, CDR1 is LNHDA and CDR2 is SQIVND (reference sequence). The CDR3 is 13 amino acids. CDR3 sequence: CASSASGTTKTIF. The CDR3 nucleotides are TGTGCCAGTAGTGCCTCCGGGACGACGAAGACGATCTTC.

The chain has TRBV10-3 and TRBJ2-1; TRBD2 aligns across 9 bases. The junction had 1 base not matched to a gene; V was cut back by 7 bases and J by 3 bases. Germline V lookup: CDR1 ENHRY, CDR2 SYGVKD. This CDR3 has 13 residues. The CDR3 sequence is CAIKAGGYNEQFF. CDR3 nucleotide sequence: TGTGCCATCAAAGCGGGGGGCTACAATGAGCAGTTCTTC.

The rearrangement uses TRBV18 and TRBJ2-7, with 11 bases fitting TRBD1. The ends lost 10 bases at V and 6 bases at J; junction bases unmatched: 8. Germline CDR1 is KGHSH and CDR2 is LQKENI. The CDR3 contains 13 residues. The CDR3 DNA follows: TGTGCCATTTCTTCCGGGACAGGGGGCGAGCAGTACTTC. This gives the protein CAISSGTGGEQYF.

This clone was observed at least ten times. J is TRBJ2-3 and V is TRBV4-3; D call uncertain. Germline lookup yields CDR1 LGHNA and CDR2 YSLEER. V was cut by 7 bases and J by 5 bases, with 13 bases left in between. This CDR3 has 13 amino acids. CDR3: CASTPSIGDTQYF. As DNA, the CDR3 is TGCGCCAGCACCCCATCAATTGGAGATACGCAGTATTTT.

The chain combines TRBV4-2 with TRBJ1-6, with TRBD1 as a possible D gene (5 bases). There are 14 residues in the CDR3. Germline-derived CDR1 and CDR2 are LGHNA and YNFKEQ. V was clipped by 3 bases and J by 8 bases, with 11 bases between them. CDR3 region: CASSQGGEDSPLHF. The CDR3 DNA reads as TGTGCCAGCAGCCAGGGGGGTGAGGATTCACCCCTCCACTTT.

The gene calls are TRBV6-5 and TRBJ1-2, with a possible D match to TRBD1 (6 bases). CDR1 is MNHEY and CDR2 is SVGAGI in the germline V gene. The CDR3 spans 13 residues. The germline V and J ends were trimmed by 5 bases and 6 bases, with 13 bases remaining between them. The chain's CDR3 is CASSIQGRDGYTF. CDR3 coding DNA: TGTGCCAGCAGTATACAGGGTAGGGATGGCTACACCTTC.

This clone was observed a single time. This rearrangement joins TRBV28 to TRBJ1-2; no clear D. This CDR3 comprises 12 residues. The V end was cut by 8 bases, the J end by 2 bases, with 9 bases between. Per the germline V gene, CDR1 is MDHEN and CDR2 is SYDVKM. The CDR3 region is CASGGENYGYTF. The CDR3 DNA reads TGTGCCAGCGGCGGGGAGAACTATGGCTACACCTTC.

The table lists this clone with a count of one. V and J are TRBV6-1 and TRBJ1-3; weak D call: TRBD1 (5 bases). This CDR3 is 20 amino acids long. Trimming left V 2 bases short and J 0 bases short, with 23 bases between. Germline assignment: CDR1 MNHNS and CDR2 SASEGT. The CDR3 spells CASSERGWGTAQGSGNTIYF. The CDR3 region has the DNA TGTGCCAGCAGTGAACGGGGGTGGGGCACAGCCCAGGGCTCTGGAAACACCATATATTTT.

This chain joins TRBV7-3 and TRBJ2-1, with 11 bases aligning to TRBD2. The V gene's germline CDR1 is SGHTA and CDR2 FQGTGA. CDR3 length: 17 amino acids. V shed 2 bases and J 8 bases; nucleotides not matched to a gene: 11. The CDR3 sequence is CASSLFYSGRAIDEQFF. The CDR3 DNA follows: TGTGCCAGCAGCTTATTTTATAGCGGGAGGGCCATCGATGAGCAGTTCTTC.

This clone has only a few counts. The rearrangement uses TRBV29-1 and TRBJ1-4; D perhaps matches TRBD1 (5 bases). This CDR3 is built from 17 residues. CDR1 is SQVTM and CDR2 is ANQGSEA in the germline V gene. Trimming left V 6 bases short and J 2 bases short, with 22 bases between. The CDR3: CSVSSEKGVSTNEKLFF. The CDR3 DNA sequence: TGCAGCGTCTCGAGTGAAAAAGGGGTCAGTACTAATGAAAAACTGTTTTTT.

The CDR3 DNA sequence: TGTGCCAGCAGCGCAGACAGGGGTAATTCACCCCTCCACTTT. Protein product: CASSADRGNSPLHF. The chain carries TRBV14 and TRBJ1-6; 8 bases are a match to TRBD1. J gave up 6 bases and V 5 bases, and 3 bases lay outside the gene matches. CDR1 and CDR2 (germline): SGHDN, FVKESK. There are 14 residues in the CDR3.

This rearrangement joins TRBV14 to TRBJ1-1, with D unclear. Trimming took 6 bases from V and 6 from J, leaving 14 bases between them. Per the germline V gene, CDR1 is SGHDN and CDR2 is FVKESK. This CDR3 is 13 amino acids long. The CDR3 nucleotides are TGTGCCAGCAGGCAGACTTTCCTCCCTGAAGCTTTCTTT. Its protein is CASRQTFLPEAFF.

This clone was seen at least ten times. The CDR3 region has the DNA TGTGCCAGCATCCCGGACAGCCAGCTAAACTATGGCTACACCTTC. It yields the protein CASIPDSQLNYGYTF. The rearrangement links TRBV2 to TRBJ1-2; tentative D call: TRBD1 (6 bases). The CDR3 totals 15 residues. The V gene lost 7 bases and the J gene lost 2 bases, with 17 bases spanning the gap. Looked up from germline, CDR1 is SNHLY and CDR2 is FYNNEI.